Following are 6 T cell receptor beta chains from one sample sequenced in a study of memory CD4+ T cells and cytomegalovirus serostatus. Single viable CD3+CD4+CD8-CD45RO+ cells were sorted as the memory CD4+ T cells. TCRdb's copy holds only in-frame clones and misses some; the assay was immunoSEQ multiplex PCR. The repertoire holds around 76,000 clones, with around four fifths as singletons. Specimen: memory CD4+ T cells from blood. These receptors were obtained from an adult in good health and CMV-seropositive.

The chain is built from TRBV7-9 and TRBJ2-3; TRBD1 matches 8 bases. The germline gives CDR1 SEHNR, CDR2 FQNEAQ (reference sequence). Trimming cost V 5 bases and J 0 bases; bases outside gene matches: 7. The CDR3 runs to 16 residues. CDR3 DNA sequence: TGTGCCAGCAGCCTTCGACAGGGGAGGAGCACAGATACGCAGTATTTT. This translates into CASSLRQGRSTDTQYF.

Remarks on this clone: This CDR3 is also generated by other DNA sequences in the sample. The rearrangement uses TRBV7-9 and TRBJ2-7, with D possibly being TRBD1 (5 bases). Trimming cost V 2 bases and J 3 bases, with 5 bases left between them. The CDR3 length is 12 residues. Germline V gene sequence: CDR1 SEHNR, CDR2 FQNEAQ (reference sequence). CDR3 amino acids: CASSLQGYEQYF. The CDR3 nucleotides read TGTGCCAGCAGCTTACAGGGCTACGAGCAGTACTTC. Full variable domain (rest looked up from reference TRBV7-9 and TRBJ2-7): DTGVSQNPRHKITKRGQNVTFRCDPISEHNRLYWYRQTLGQGPEFLTYFQNEAQLEKSRLLSDRFSAERPKGSFSTLEIQRTEQGDSAMYLCASSLQGYEQYFGPGTRLTVT.

This rearrangement joins TRBV27 to TRBJ1-1; D is unclear. The germline V and J ends were trimmed by 5 bases and 7 bases, with 8 bases remaining between them. Germline CDR1 reads MNHEY; CDR2 reads SMNVEV (reference sequence). This CDR3 is built from 11 residues. The CDR3 sequence: CASSLYGEAFF. The CDR3 nucleotides read TGTGCCAGCAGTCTTTATGGTGAAGCTTTCTTT.

The chain has TRBV28 and TRBJ1-1, with a weak D call TRBD1 (6 bases). The V gene's germline CDR1 is MDHEN and CDR2 SYDVKM. Trimming cost V 1 base and J 5 bases, with 17 bases left between them. The CDR3 length is 16 residues. In DNA, the CDR3 is TGTGCCAGCAGTTTATTTGTTGGGGGGAGGGGGACTGAAGCTTTCTTT. As protein: CASSLFVGGRGTEAFF.

This clone was counted once. The CDR3 region is CASSQDLNEKLFF. CDR3 nucleotides: TGTGCCAGCAGCCAAGACCTTAATGAAAAACTGTTTTTT. The chain links TRBV4-2 to TRBJ1-4, with D unresolved. CDR1 and CDR2 from the germline V gene are LGHNA and YNFKEQ. V was trimmed by 0 bases and J by 4 bases, leaving 3 bases between them. This CDR3 has 13 amino acids.

The chain employs TRBV5-1 and TRBJ2-1, with 7 bases matching TRBD2. The CDR3 runs 14 residues. Trimming took 5 bases from V and 4 from J; bases not matched to a gene: 6. The germline gives CDR1 SGHRS, CDR2 YFSETQ. CDR3 sequence reads: CASSGGGFYNEQFF. For the CDR3, the DNA is TGCGCCAGCAGTGGGGGGGGGTTTTACAATGAGCAGTTCTTC. The entire variable domain, with the rest obtained from reference TRBV5-1 and TRBJ2-1, is as follows: KAGVTQTPRYLIKTRGQQVTLSCSPISGHRSVSWYQQTPGQGLQFLFEYFSETQRNKGNFPGRFSGRQFSNSRSEMNVSTLELGDSALYLCASSGGGFYNEQFFGPGTRLTVL.